The T cell receptor (beta chain) under discussion was sequenced for a study of Graves' ophthalmopathy and Graves' hyperthyroidism. Overall study context: Upon initial diagnosis and before any treatment, peripheral blood was collected.

This clonotype was counted many times. RNA transcripts were the source from which TCR beta CDR3 regions were amplified. The library came from an HTBI-primed first-round RT-PCR and a second-round multiplex PCR. MiXCR was run by TCRdb on the multiplex PCR reads, yielding one entry per CDR3 protein. The data contain under 800,000 distinct CDR3 sequences, 22% of them singletons. Germline V CDR1 and CDR2: MDHEN, SYDVKM. V trimming: 9 bases; J trimming: 9 bases; junction bases outside the gene matches: 8. The CDR3 sequence is 11 residues long. The specimen was peripheral blood. The receptor was derived from a woman younger than 35 with stable Graves' hyperthyroidism. Some clones in this sample may be carry-over from other donors' samples. This chain joins TRBV28 and TRBJ2-7; 7 bases align to TRBD1. In DNA, the CDR3 is TGTGCCAGTATAGGGGGCGGCTCGCAGTACTTC. This codes for CASIGGGSQYF. Full variable domain (outside the CDR3, taken from reference TRBV28 and TRBJ2-7): DVKVTQSSRYLVKRTGEKVFLECVQDMDHENMFWYRQDPGLGLRLIYFSYDVKMKEKGDIPEGYSVSREKKERFSLILESASTNQTSMYLCASIGGGSQYFGPGTRLTVT.